This T cell receptor beta chain is drawn from a study of Ad26.COV2.S vaccination and SARS-CoV-2 variants. CDR3 length: 15 amino acids. The V end lost 2 bases, the J end lost 4 bases, and 13 bases lay between the germline ends. CDR1 is SGHRS and CDR2 is YFSETQ in the germline V gene. The data were produced by immunoSEQ multiplex PCR, yet TCRdb's version contains in-frame clones alone and is incomplete. The sample holds about 350,000 clones; approximately 86% are singletons and the top ten take around a tenth. The treatment is: 19 received Ad26.COV2.S at low or high dose, single or two shots; several received placebo; per-sample allocation not given. Sampling was done on day 63 after the first vaccine or placebo injection.

The rearrangement joins TRBV5-1 to TRBJ2-1, with TRBD2 as a possible D gene (6 bases). The receptor was isolated from a person between 18 and 60 years old who received the Ad26.COV2.S COVID-19 vaccine or a placebo. Specimen: peripheral blood, collected in a trial of Ad26.COV2.S vaccine versus placebo. CDR3 protein: CASSFGLARYNEQFF. CDR3 DNA sequence: TGCGCCAGCAGCTTTGGCCTAGCGCGTTACAATGAGCAGTTCTTC.